Listed here are 17 T cell receptor beta chains from one sample, sequenced in a study of radiotherapy plus CTLA-4 blockade in lung cancer. This table comes from immunoSEQ multiplex PCR, and its TCRdb copy is limited to in-frame clones, with some not included. This sample has 62,000 or so clones, with 70% to 85% found just once. This material consisted of peripheral blood, taken from a patient treated with radiotherapy plus ipilimumab. These receptors all stem from a human donor with non-small cell lung cancer who had a complete response to radiotherapy plus ipilimumab.

The genes are TRBV6-1 and TRBJ1-1, with D possibly matching TRBD1 (6 bases). Per germline, CDR1 MNHNS and CDR2 SASEGT. The germline V and J ends were trimmed by 3 bases and 7 bases, with 12 bases remaining between them. The CDR3 sequence is 13 residues long. CDR3 sequence: CASSEAQGIEAFF. The CDR3 DNA is TGTGCCAGCAGTGAGGCACAGGGTATTGAAGCTTTCTTT.

The CDR3 sequence: CASSRGGKLNIQYF. CDR3 coding DNA: TGTGCCAGCAGTCGAGGAGGCAAGCTAAACATTCAGTACTTC. V gene TRBV28 combines with J gene TRBJ2-4; possible D gene TRBD2, 5 bases. Germline CDR1 MDHEN, CDR2 SYDVKM. Trimming left V 5 bases short and J 6 bases short, with 14 bases between. This CDR3 is 14 amino acids long.

This sequence joins TRBV29-1 and TRBJ1-2; possibly TRBD1 for D (5 bases). The CDR3 sequence is 12 residues long. Germline-derived CDR1 and CDR2 are SQVTM and ANQGSEA. V was shortened by 7 bases and J by 8 bases, with 17 bases between the two germline ends. The CDR3 DNA reads TGCAGCGCGGTCGGTGGGGGTCACGGCTACACCTTC. Translation gives CSAVGGGHGYTF.

The chain has TRBV29-1 and TRBJ2-7; D is possibly TRBD2 (6 bases). V was shortened by 6 bases and J by 3 bases, with 15 bases between the two germline ends. CDR3 length: 13 amino acids. Germline V gene data show CDR1 as SQVTM and CDR2 as ANQGSEA. The CDR3 spells CSVGGTRVYEQYF. In DNA form, the CDR3 reads TGCAGCGTCGGAGGGACTCGGGTCTACGAGCAGTACTTC.

The J gene is TRBJ2-7, the V gene TRBV7-2; tentative D call: TRBD2 (6 bases). This CDR3 has 15 residues. With 5 bases removed from V and 5 bases from J, the gap between germline ends came to 19 bases. Germline V gene data show CDR1 as SGHTA and CDR2 as FQGNSA. The chain's CDR3 is CASSRDVGGLDEQYF. CDR3 DNA sequence: TGTGCCAGCAGCCGGGATGTGGGGGGTCTCGACGAGCAGTACTTC. The full variable domain, in which reference TRBV7-2 and TRBJ2-7 provide the parts outside the CDR3, is GAGVSQSPSNKVTEKGKDVELRCDPISGHTALYWYRQSLGQGLEFLIYFQGNSAPDKSGLPSDRFSAERTGGSVSTLTIQRTQQEDSAVYLCASSRDVGGLDEQYFGPGTRLTVT.

The V and J genes are TRBV7-2 and TRBJ1-6, with 9 bases lining up with TRBD1. CDR3 length: 15 residues. J lost 11 bases, V lost 7 bases, and 12 bases had no gene match. Germline CDR1 is SGHTA and CDR2 is FQGNSA. CDR3 amino acids: CASKLLGTGNPPLHF. CDR3 sequence (DNA): TGTGCCAGCAAGCTACTTGGGACAGGGAATCCACCCCTCCACTTT.

This chain joins TRBV2 and TRBJ1-1; no clear D. CDR3 length equals 14 residues. V lost 6 bases and J lost 0, with 11 bases in between. In germline, CDR1 is SNHLY, CDR2 FYNNEI. The CDR3 loop is CASREQTMNTEAFF. In DNA, the CDR3 is TGTGCCAGCAGGGAACAGACTATGAACACTGAAGCTTTCTTT.

The rearrangement links TRBV5-4 to TRBJ1-1; possible D gene TRBD1, 5 bases. Germline V lookup: CDR1 SGHNT, CDR2 YYREEE (reference sequence). Trimming stripped 0 bases from V and 8 bases from J, with 14 bases between. The CDR3 loop spans 14 amino acids. The CDR3 DNA reads TGTGCCAGCAGCTTGGAGGGGCGCACTGTGGAAGCTTTCTTT. Amino acid sequence: CASSLEGRTVEAFF.

This clone showed up just once. The chain has TRBV10-3 and TRBJ1-1, with a possible D match to TRBD1 (6 bases). The CDR3 consists of 14 residues. The germline V gene encodes CDR1 ENHRY and CDR2 SYGVKD. Trimming took 4 bases from V and 7 from J, leaving 16 bases between them. The CDR3 DNA sequence: TGTGCCATCAGTGGGGGGGCCCAGACACATGAAGCTTTCTTT. This gives the protein CAISGGAQTHEAFF.

The V and J genes are TRBV19 and TRBJ1-1, with 7 nucleotides matching TRBD1. With 1 base clipped from V and 0 bases from J, the junction kept 5 bases outside the gene matches. The CDR3 loop spans 16 amino acids. Germline lookup yields CDR1 LNHDA and CDR2 SQIVND (reference sequence). The CDR3 region is CASSIARGQMNTEAFF. The DNA for the CDR3 is TGTGCCAGTAGTATAGCGAGGGGACAGATGAACACTGAAGCTTTCTTT.

The V gene is TRBV27, the J gene TRBJ1-1; D gene ambiguous. Germline CDR1 MNHEY, CDR2 SMNVEV (reference sequence). Trimming took off 4 bases at V and 4 bases at J, with 13 bases between the two ends. The CDR3 consists of 14 residues. The CDR3 DNA follows: TGTGCCAGCAGTTGGCGCGATCTTGGCACTGAAGCTTTCTTT. Translating gives CASSWRDLGTEAFF.

CDR3 DNA: TGTGCCAGCAGCTTTGGGACTAGCTACACAGATACGCAGTATTTT. Its translation is CASSFGTSYTDTQYF. V gene TRBV5-4 combines with J gene TRBJ2-3; 9 bases are shared with TRBD2. Germline assignment: CDR1 SGHNT and CDR2 YYREEE (reference sequence). The CDR3 length is 15 residues. Germline trimming cut 2 bases from V and 2 bases from J; bases unmatched to any gene: 3.

This clone was recorded a few times. The gene calls are TRBV15 and TRBJ1-2, with a weak D call TRBD1 (6 bases). Germline V lookup: CDR1 LNHNV, CDR2 YYDKDF (reference sequence). The CDR3 loop spans 17 amino acids. V was shortened by 3 bases and J by 4 bases, with 21 bases between the two germline ends. The CDR3: CATSRIPRDRGSYGYTF. As DNA, the CDR3 is TGTGCCACCAGCAGGATACCTCGCGATAGGGGGAGCTATGGCTACACCTTC.

The chain recombines TRBV4-3 with TRBJ1-1, with D perhaps TRBD1 (5 bases). The germline V gene encodes CDR1 LGHNA and CDR2 YSLEER. V was cut by 4 bases and J by 1 base, with 13 bases left in between. This CDR3 is 15 amino acids long. CDR3 sequence (DNA): TGCGCCAGCAGCCTTGAACCGACAGCGAACACTGAAGCTTTCTTT. Translating gives CASSLEPTANTEAFF.

V usage is TRBV7-9 and J usage is TRBJ2-3; the match to TRBD2 covers 8 bases. CDR1 and CDR2 from the germline V gene are SEHNR and FQNEAQ (reference sequence). V shed 0 bases and J 5 bases; nucleotides not matched to a gene: 4. This CDR3 has 15 amino acids. The CDR3 loop is CASSLASGVGDTQYF. The DNA for the CDR3 is TGTGCCAGCAGCTTAGCTAGCGGGGTTGGAGATACGCAGTATTTT.

The chain joins TRBV5-7 to TRBJ2-2, with D hard to call. TRBV5-7 is filed as an ORF, its function uncertain. This CDR3 is built from 15 residues. Between the trimmed V and J ends, which lost 1 base and 7 bases, there was a span of 14 bases. The CDR3 DNA reads as TGTGCCAGCAGCTTGCGTTCGTCATTGGGCGGGGAGCTGTTTTTT. It encodes CASSLRSSLGGELFF.

The chain uses TRBV30 and TRBJ2-2, with TRBD1 as a possible D gene (6 bases). CDR1 is GTSNPN, CDR2 SVGIG, per germline (reference sequence). Trimming took off 3 bases at V and 2 bases at J, with 16 bases between the two ends. The CDR3 runs 16 residues. The CDR3 loop reads CAWRTRQAYNTGELFF. For the CDR3, the DNA is TGTGCCTGGAGGACCCGACAGGCTTATAACACCGGGGAGCTGTTTTTT.